The 27 T cell receptor beta chains reported below all come from one sample, sequenced in a study of blood T cell repertoires in COVID-19. TCRdb's copy holds only in-frame clones and misses some; the assay was immunoSEQ multiplex PCR. This table holds about 76,000 clones, around nine tenths found once. The specimen sequenced was peripheral blood. Every receptor here comes from a man in his fifties or sixties with acute or convalescent COVID-19.

The rearrangement links TRBV6-6 to TRBJ2-7, with D possibly TRBD1 on 6 matching bases. Trimming left V 2 bases short and J 7 bases short, with 15 bases between. The CDR3 runs 14 residues. Looked up from germline, CDR1 is MNHNY and CDR2 is SVGAGI (reference sequence). The CDR3 DNA reads TGTGCCAGCAGTTACGAGGAGTGGGGGCGAGAGCAGTACGTC. Translating gives CASSYEEWGREQYV.

A single count supports this clone. In nucleotides, the CDR3 is TGTGCCAGCAGTTTAAGGGGGCTAAACTCCTACGAGCAGTACTTC. Translated, it gives CASSLRGLNSYEQYF. The chain combines TRBV27 with TRBJ2-7, with TRBD1 matching over 7 bases. Trimming took 2 bases from V and 0 from J; bases not matched to a gene: 4. This CDR3 spans 15 amino acids. Germline-derived CDR1 and CDR2 are MNHEY and SMNVEV (reference sequence).

The rearrangement uses TRBV24-1 and TRBJ2-3, with 7 bases identical to TRBD1. Germline CDR1 KGHDR, CDR2 SFDVKD. After removal of 5 bases from V and 1 base from J, the junction contained 8 bases not matched to a gene. The CDR3 runs to 16 residues. The CDR3 sequence: CATSGGSTGGTDTQYF. CDR3 nucleotide sequence: TGTGCCACCAGTGGGGGGAGTACAGGGGGCACAGATACGCAGTATTTT.

The chain has TRBV2 and TRBJ1-5; D is perhaps TRBD1 (5 bases). The J call may be wrong; the DNA end is better matched by TRBJ2-3. The length of the CDR3 is 13 residues. Germline V gives CDR1 SNHLY, CDR2 FYNNEI. CDR3 bases: TGTGCCAGCAGTCCCCCAGGGTACCAGCCCCAGTATTTT. Amino acids: CASSPPGYQPQYF.

This chain uses TRBV6-5 with TRBJ1-1; no clear D. V dropped 0 bases and J dropped 2 bases, with 10 bases sitting between them. This CDR3 is 15 amino acids long. CDR1 and CDR2 from the germline V gene are MNHEY and SVGAGI. The CDR3 sequence is CASSYSNEGNTEAFF. Written as DNA, the CDR3 is TGTGCCAGCAGTTACTCTAATGAGGGTAACACTGAAGCTTTCTTT.

V gene TRBV6-5 combines with J gene TRBJ1-2; TRBD1 might be the D (5 bases). The CDR3 extends over 13 amino acids. The V end was cut by 1 base, the J end by 8 bases, with 11 bases between. CDR1 MNHEY and CDR2 SVGAGI come from the germline V gene. The CDR3 DNA reads TGTGCCAGCAGTTACTTGGAGGGGAACGGCTACACCTTC. Protein: CASSYLEGNGYTF.

The V gene is TRBV19, the J gene TRBJ2-2; 7 nucleotides align to TRBD2. Germline CDR1 and CDR2: LNHDA and SQIVND (reference sequence). The CDR3 length is 14 residues. The ends lost 7 bases at V and 4 bases at J; junction bases unmatched: 6. In nucleotides, the CDR3 is TGTGCCAGTAACTCATGGGGGGGCACCGGGGAGCTGTTTTTT. Translated: CASNSWGGTGELFF.

Note on this clone: The identical CDR3 is also encoded by other nucleotide sequences in the sample. The chain has TRBV6-5 and TRBJ2-7; the D gene is possibly TRBD2 (6 bases). V was clipped by 2 bases and J by 9 bases, with 11 bases between them. This CDR3 is 12 amino acids long. Germline assignment: CDR1 MNHEY and CDR2 SVGAGI. The chain's CDR3 is CASSYPGGAQYF. Written as DNA, the CDR3 is TGTGCCAGCAGTTACCCCGGGGGAGCGCAGTACTTC.

In this sample, this clone turned up once. The chain uses TRBV28 and TRBJ1-5, with 8 bases aligning to TRBD1. J gave up 0 bases and V 4 bases, and 8 bases lay outside the gene matches. The germline CDR1 and CDR2 sequences are MDHEN and SYDVKM. The length of the CDR3 is 17 residues. CDR3 region: CASSSAGQGYSNQPQHF. CDR3 DNA: TGTGCCAGCAGTTCTGCTGGACAGGGCTATAGCAATCAGCCCCAGCATTTT.

This clone was seen only a few times. This chain links TRBV28 with TRBJ1-2, with TRBD1 matching over 8 bases. There are 15 residues in the CDR3. V trimming: 7 bases; J trimming: 9 bases; junction bases outside the gene matches: 16. From germline, CDR1 is MDHEN and CDR2 SYDVKM. CDR3 region: CASNDMTGDLASYTF. In DNA form, the CDR3 reads TGTGCCAGCAACGATATGACAGGGGACCTGGCTAGCTACACCTTC.

The V call is TRBV4-1, the J call TRBJ1-4, with a weak D call TRBD1 (6 bases). This CDR3 comprises 14 residues. Between the trimmed V and J ends, which lost 0 bases and 7 bases, there was a span of 9 bases. The germline gives CDR1 MGHRA, CDR2 YSYEKL. The CDR3 is CASSQELGGEKLFF. CDR3 coding DNA: TGCGCCAGCAGCCAAGAGTTAGGGGGTGAAAAACTGTTTTTT.

The count of this clone is one. The chain uses TRBV28 and TRBJ2-7; 10 positions match TRBD1. There are 12 residues in the CDR3. Per the germline V gene, CDR1 is MDHEN and CDR2 is SYDVKM. The ends lost 6 bases at V and 6 bases at J; junction bases unmatched: 2. The CDR3 sequence is CASSGTGVEQYV. Written as DNA, the CDR3 is TGTGCCAGCAGCGGGACAGGGGTCGAGCAGTACGTC.

The chain joins TRBV7-3 to TRBJ1-1; D is uncertain. Germline CDR1 reads SGHTA; CDR2 reads FQGTGA. Trimming cost V 4 bases and J 4 bases, with 7 bases left between them. The length of the CDR3 is 12 residues. DNA for the CDR3: TGTGCCAGCAGCTCCCGGGGCACTGAAGCTTTCTTT. The encoded protein is CASSSRGTEAFF. The full variable domain, completed using reference TRBV7-3 and TRBJ1-1, is GAGVSQTPSNKVTEKGKYVELRCDPISGHTALYWYRQSLGQGPEFLIYFQGTGAADDSGLPNDRFFAVRPEGSVSTLKIQRTERGDSAVYLCASSSRGTEAFFGQGTRLTVV.

The chain employs TRBV28 and TRBJ2-7, with 8 bases aligning to TRBD1. The CDR3 consists of 15 residues. Germline-derived CDR1 and CDR2 are MDHEN and SYDVKM. The V segment lost 4 bases and the J segment 4 bases; nucleotides outside the gene matches: 9. CDR3 amino acids: CASSSLDRGNYEQYF. The DNA for the CDR3 is TGTGCCAGCAGTTCCCTTGACAGGGGTAATTACGAGCAGTACTTC.

This clone was picked up a small number of times. The chain is built from TRBV7-9 and TRBJ1-4; no firm D call. CDR1 and CDR2 (germline): SEHNR, FQNEAQ (reference sequence). The CDR3 has 16 amino acids. With 1 base removed from V and 0 bases from J, the gap between germline ends came to 9 bases. The CDR3 nucleotides read TGTGCCAGCAGCTTAGGGACTGGGGCAACTAATGAAAAACTGTTTTTT. Translation: CASSLGTGATNEKLFF.

The rearrangement joins TRBV6-1 to TRBJ1-3; the match to TRBD1 covers 12 bases. Per germline, CDR1 MNHNS and CDR2 SASEGT. This CDR3 spans 15 amino acids. Trimming removed 7 bases from V and 7 bases from J; junction bases left unmatched: 8. The CDR3 DNA reads as TGTGCCAGCATCGAGCGGGACAGGGGGCCCAACACCATATATTTT. Protein product: CASIERDRGPNTIYF.

This clone was detected once. The rearrangement uses TRBV30 and TRBJ2-5, with D maybe TRBD2 (5 bases). Germline V CDR1 and CDR2: GTSNPN, SVGIG (reference sequence). The CDR3 contains 13 residues. The ends were cut back, 0 bases at V and 3 bases at J, with 8 bases in the middle. The CDR3 is CAWSVLGEETQYF. The CDR3 DNA reads TGTGCCTGGAGTGTTCTGGGAGAAGAGACCCAGTACTTC.

The gene calls are TRBV24-1 and TRBJ1-1, with D uncertain. Trimming shortened V by 3 bases and J by 5 bases, and 9 bases separated the two germline ends. There are 13 residues in the CDR3. Germline loops: CDR1 KGHDR, CDR2 SFDVKD. Written as DNA, the CDR3 is TGTGCCACCAGTGATGACATTGGGACTGAAGCTTTCTTT. Its translation is CATSDDIGTEAFF.

This chain uses TRBV7-8 with TRBJ2-2, with 11 bases identical to TRBD2. V shed 5 bases, J shed 1 base, and the junction held 15 bases outside the gene matches. The CDR3 totals 20 residues. Germline V lookup: CDR1 SGHVS, CDR2 FQNEAQ. Here the CDR3 reads CASSRTGRWTSGWNTGELFF. DNA of the CDR3: TGTGCCAGCAGCAGGACGGGAAGGTGGACTAGCGGGTGGAACACCGGGGAGCTGTTTTTT.

A single count supports this clone. The chain couples TRBV2 to TRBJ2-2, with 9 bases aligning to TRBD1. The CDR3 consists of 16 residues. Germline CDR1 reads SNHLY; CDR2 reads FYNNEI. The J segment lost 2 bases and the V segment lost 4 bases, leaving 5 bases of the junction unmatched. The CDR3 loop reads CASSVGGQGNTGELFF. The CDR3 DNA is TGTGCCAGCAGTGTGGGGGGACAGGGAAACACCGGGGAGCTGTTTTTT.

The chain links TRBV20-1 to TRBJ2-4; 7 bases fit TRBD1. Trimming at V came to 4 bases and at J to 6 bases, leaving 3 bases not matched to a gene. Germline loops: CDR1 DFQATT, CDR2 SNEGSKA (reference sequence). CDR3 length: 12 amino acids. The CDR3 region is CSAIDRVNIQYF. In DNA, the CDR3 is TGCAGTGCTATTGACAGGGTAAACATTCAGTACTTC.

The chain links TRBV19 to TRBJ2-1, with D maybe TRBD1 (6 bases). Trimming cost V 7 bases and J 4 bases, with 17 bases left between them. CDR1 is LNHDA and CDR2 is SQIVND in the germline V gene (reference sequence). This CDR3 spans 15 amino acids. CDR3 loop: CASTGREGTYNEQFF. CDR3 coding DNA: TGTGCCAGTACTGGCCGGGAAGGGACATACAATGAGCAGTTCTTC.

J is TRBJ2-7 and V is TRBV5-5; no firm D call. Per germline, CDR1 SGHKS and CDR2 YYEKEE (reference sequence). The CDR3 consists of 11 residues. V was pared by 4 bases and J by 4 bases, with 6 bases between. In DNA, the CDR3 is TGTGCCAGCAGCCCGGTATACGAGCAGTACTTC. Translating gives CASSPVYEQYF. The full variable domain, rest sourced from reference TRBV5-5 and TRBJ2-7, is DAGVTQSPTHLIKTRGQQVTLRCSPISGHKSVSWYQQVLGQGPQFIFQYYEKEERGRGNFPDRFSARQFPNYSSELNVNALLLGDSALYLCASSPVYEQYFGPGTRLTVT.

J is TRBJ2-3 and V is TRBV6-2 or TRBV6-3; D is unresolved. The V end lost 2 bases, the J end lost 1 base, and 10 bases lay between the germline ends. This CDR3 is 15 amino acids long. Germline values: CDR1 MNHEY, CDR2 SVGEGT. Here the CDR3 reads CASSYPPRGTDTQYF. CDR3 nucleotide sequence: TGTGCCAGCAGTTACCCCCCGAGAGGCACAGATACGCAGTATTTT.

The chain uses TRBV11-2 and TRBJ2-1; TRBD2 agrees at 8 bases. Trimming at V came to 5 bases and at J to 4 bases, leaving 4 bases not matched to a gene. Per germline, CDR1 SGHAT and CDR2 FQNNGV. The CDR3 has 14 amino acids. CDR3 sequence (DNA): TGTGCCAGCAGCCTACTAGCGGTATACAATGAGCAGTTCTTC. It is translated as CASSLLAVYNEQFF.

The chain has TRBV28 and TRBJ2-1; TRBD1 agrees at 10 bases. Trimming took 5 bases from V and 4 from J; bases not matched to a gene: 2. The CDR3 runs 14 residues. Germline V gives CDR1 MDHEN, CDR2 SYDVKM. The CDR3 is CASSRQGAYNEQFF. In DNA form, the CDR3 reads TGTGCCAGCAGTCGACAGGGGGCTTACAATGAGCAGTTCTTC. Looking up the rest from reference TRBV28 and TRBJ2-1 gives the full variable domain: DVKVTQSSRYLVKRTGEKVFLECVQDMDHENMFWYRQDPGLGLRLIYFSYDVKMKEKGDIPEGYSVSREKKERFSLILESASTNQTSMYLCASSRQGAYNEQFFGPGTRLTVL.

The genes are TRBV27 and TRBJ1-1; D not certain. The CDR3 runs to 13 residues. Trimming took off 4 bases at V and 1 base at J, with 7 bases between the two ends. Germline V gene lookup returns CDR1 MNHEY and CDR2 SMNVEV (reference sequence). The CDR3 region has the DNA TGTGCCAGCAGTTCCCGAGAGAACACTGAAGCTTTCTTT. Translated, it gives CASSSRENTEAFF.